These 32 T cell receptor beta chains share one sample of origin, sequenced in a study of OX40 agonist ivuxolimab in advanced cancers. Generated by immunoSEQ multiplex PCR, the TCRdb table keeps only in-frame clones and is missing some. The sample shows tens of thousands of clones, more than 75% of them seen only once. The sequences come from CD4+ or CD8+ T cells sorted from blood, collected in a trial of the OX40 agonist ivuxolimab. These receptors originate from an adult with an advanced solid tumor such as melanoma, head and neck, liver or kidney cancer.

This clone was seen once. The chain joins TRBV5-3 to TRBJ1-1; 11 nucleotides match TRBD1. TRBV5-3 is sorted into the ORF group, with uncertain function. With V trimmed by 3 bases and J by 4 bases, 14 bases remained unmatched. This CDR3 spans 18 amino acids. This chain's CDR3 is CARSSVPGQGALSTEAFF. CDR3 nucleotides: TGTGCCAGAAGCTCGGTCCCAGGACAGGGGGCATTGAGCACTGAAGCTTTCTTT.

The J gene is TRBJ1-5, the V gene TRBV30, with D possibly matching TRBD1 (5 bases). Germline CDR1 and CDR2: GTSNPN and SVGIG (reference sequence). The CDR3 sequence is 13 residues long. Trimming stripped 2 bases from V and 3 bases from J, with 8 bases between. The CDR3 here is CAWSTGFNQPQHF. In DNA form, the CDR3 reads TGTGCCTGGAGTACAGGTTTCAATCAGCCCCAGCATTTT.

CDR3 loop: CASSPLGRGEQYF. CDR3 DNA: TGCGCCAGCAGCCCCCTAGGGCGAGGAGAGCAGTACTTC. This chain connects TRBV4-1 to TRBJ2-7; D remains unclear. CDR1 and CDR2 (germline): MGHRA, YSYEKL. V shed 4 bases and J shed 7 bases, with 14 bases lying between them. This CDR3 has 13 residues.

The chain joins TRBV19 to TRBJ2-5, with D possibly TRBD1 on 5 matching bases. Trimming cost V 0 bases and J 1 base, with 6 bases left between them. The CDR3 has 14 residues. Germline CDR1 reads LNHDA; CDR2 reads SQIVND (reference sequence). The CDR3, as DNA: TGTGCCAGTAGTATAGACAGGGCCCAAGAGACCCAGTACTTC. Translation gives CASSIDRAQETQYF. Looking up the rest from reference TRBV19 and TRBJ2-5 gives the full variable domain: DGGITQSPKYLFRKEGQNVTLSCEQNLNHDAMYWYRQDPGQGLRLIYYSQIVNDFQKGDIAEGYSVSREKKESFPLTVTSAQKNPTAFYLCASSIDRAQETQYFGPGTRLLVL.

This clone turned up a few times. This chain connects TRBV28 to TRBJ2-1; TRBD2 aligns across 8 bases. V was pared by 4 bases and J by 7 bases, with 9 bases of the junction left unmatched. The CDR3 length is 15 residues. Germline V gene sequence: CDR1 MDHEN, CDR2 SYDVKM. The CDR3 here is CASSSQREFGNEQFF. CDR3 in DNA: TGTGCCAGCAGTTCGCAGCGGGAGTTTGGGAATGAGCAGTTCTTC.

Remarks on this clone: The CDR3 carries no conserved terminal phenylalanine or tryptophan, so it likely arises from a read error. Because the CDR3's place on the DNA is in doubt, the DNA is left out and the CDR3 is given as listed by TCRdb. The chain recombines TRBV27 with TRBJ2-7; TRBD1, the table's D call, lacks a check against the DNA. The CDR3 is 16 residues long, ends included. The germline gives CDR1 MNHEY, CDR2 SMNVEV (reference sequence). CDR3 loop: CASSRVLGQGAGDGRR.

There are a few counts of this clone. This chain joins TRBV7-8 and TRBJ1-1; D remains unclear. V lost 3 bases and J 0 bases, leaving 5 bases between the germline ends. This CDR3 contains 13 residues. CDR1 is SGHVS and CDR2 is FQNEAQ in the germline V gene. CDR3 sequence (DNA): TGTGCCAGCAGCTTGTCACTGAACACTGAAGCTTTCTTT. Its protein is CASSLSLNTEAFF. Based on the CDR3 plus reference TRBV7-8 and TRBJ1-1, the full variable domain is GAGVSQSPRYKVAKRGQDVALRCDPISGHVSLFWYQQALGQGPEFLTYFQNEAQLDKSGLPSDRFFAERPEGSVSTLKIQRTQQEDSAVYLCASSLSLNTEAFFGQGTRLTVV.

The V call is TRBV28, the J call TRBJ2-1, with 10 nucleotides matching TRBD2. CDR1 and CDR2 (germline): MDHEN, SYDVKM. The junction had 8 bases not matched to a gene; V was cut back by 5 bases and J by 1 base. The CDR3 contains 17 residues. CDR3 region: CASSPSGRALSYNEQFF. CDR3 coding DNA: TGTGCCAGCAGTCCCAGCGGGAGGGCCTTATCCTACAATGAGCAGTTCTTC.

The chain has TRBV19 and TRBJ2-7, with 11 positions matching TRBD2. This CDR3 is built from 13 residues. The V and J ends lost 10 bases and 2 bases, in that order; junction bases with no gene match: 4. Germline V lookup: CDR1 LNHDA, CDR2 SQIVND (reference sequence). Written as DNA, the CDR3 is TGTGCCACTGGGACTAGCGGAACCTACGAGCAGTACTTC. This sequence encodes CATGTSGTYEQYF.

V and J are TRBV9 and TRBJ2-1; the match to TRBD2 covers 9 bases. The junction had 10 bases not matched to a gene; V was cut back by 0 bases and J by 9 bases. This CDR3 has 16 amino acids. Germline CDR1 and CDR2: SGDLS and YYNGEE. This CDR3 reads CASSVVGSAGGGEQFF. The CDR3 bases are TGTGCCAGCAGCGTAGTTGGGTCAGCGGGAGGCGGTGAGCAGTTCTTC.

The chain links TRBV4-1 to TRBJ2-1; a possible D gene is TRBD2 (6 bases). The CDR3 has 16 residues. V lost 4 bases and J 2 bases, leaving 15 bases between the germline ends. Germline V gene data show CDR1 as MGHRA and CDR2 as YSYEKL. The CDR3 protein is CASSPLGLHAYNEQFF. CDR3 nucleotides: TGCGCCAGCAGCCCCCTGGGACTCCATGCCTACAATGAGCAGTTCTTC.

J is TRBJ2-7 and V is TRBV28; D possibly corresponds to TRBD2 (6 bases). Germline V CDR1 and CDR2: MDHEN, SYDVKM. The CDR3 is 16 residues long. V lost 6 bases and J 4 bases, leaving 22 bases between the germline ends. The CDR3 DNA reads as TGTGCCAGCAGCCGAAGCGAGACTAGAATCCAATACGAGCAGTACTTC. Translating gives CASSRSETRIQYEQYF.

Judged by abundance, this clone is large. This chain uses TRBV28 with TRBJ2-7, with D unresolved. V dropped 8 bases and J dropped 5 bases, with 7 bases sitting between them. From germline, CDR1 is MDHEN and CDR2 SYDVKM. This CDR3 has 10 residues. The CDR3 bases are TGTGCCAGCGGCACCGACGAGCAGTACTTC. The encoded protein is CASGTDEQYF.

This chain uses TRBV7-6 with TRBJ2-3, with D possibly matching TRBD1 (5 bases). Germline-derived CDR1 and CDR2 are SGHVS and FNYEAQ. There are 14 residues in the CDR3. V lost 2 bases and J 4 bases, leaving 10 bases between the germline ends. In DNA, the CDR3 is TGTGCCAGCAGCTTATGGGGCGCGGCAGATACGCAGTATTTT. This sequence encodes CASSLWGAADTQYF.

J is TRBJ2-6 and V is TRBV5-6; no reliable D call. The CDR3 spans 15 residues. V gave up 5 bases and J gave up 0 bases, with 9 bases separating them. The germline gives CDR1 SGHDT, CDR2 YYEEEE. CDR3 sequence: CASSSVVSGANVLTF. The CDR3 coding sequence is TGTGCCAGCAGTTCGGTCGTCTCTGGGGCCAACGTCCTGACTTTC. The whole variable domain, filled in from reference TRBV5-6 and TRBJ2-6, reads DAGVTQSPTHLIKTRGQQVTLRCSPKSGHDTVSWYQQALGQGPQFIFQYYEEEERQRGNFPDRFSGHQFPNYSSELNVNALLLGDSALYLCASSSVVSGANVLTFGAGSRLTVL.

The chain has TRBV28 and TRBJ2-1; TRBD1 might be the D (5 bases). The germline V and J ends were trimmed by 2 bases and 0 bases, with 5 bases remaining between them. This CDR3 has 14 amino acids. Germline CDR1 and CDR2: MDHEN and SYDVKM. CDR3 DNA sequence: TGTGCCAGCAGTTTAGACAGCTCCTACAATGAGCAGTTCTTC. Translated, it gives CASSLDSSYNEQFF.

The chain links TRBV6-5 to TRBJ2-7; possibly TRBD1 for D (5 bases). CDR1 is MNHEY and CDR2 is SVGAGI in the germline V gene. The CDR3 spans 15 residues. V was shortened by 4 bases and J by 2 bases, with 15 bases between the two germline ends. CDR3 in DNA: TGTGCCAGCAGTTCCGGACACCGTCTCCCCTACGAGCAGTACTTC. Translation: CASSSGHRLPYEQYF.

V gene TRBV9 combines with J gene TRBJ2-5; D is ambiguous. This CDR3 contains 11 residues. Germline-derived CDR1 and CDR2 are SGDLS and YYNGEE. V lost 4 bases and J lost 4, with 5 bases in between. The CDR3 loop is CASSLGETQYF. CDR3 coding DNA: TGTGCCAGCAGCCTTGGAGAGACCCAGTACTTC.

CDR3 sequence: CASSTPGGRLYEQYF. The CDR3 bases are TGTGCCAGCAGTACCCCGGGGGGCCGATTATACGAGCAGTACTTC. J is TRBJ2-7 and V is TRBV6-4; perhaps TRBD2 as D (7 bases). CDR1 MRHNA and CDR2 SNTAGT come from the germline V gene. The CDR3 length is 15 residues. Trimming left V 5 bases short and J 4 bases short, with 18 bases between.

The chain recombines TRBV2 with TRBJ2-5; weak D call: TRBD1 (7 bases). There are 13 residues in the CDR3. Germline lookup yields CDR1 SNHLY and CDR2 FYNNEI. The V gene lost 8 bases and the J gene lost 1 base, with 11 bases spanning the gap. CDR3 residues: CASRGTAQETQYF. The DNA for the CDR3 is TGTGCCAGCCGGGGGACAGCCCAAGAGACCCAGTACTTC.

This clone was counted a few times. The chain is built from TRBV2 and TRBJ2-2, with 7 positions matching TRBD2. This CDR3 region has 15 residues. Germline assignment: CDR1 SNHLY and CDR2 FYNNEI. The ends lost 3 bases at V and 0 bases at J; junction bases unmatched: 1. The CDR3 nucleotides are TGTGCCAGCAGTGATGCGGGAGCGAACACCGGGGAGCTGTTTTTT. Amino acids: CASSDAGANTGELFF.

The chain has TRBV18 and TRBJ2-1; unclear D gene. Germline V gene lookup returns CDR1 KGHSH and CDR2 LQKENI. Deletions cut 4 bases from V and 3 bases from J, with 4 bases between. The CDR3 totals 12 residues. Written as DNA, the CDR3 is TGTGCCAGCTCACTTTACTACAATGAGCAGTTCTTC. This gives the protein CASSLYYNEQFF.

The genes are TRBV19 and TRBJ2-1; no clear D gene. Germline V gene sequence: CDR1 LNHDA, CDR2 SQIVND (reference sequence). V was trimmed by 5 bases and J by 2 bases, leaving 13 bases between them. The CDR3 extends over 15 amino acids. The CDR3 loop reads CASSPHYPPYNEQFF. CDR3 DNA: TGTGCCAGTAGTCCCCATTACCCCCCCTACAATGAGCAGTTCTTC.

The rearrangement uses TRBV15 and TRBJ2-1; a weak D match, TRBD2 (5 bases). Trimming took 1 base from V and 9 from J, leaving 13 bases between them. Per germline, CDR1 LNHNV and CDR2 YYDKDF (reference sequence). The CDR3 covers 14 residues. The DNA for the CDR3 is TGTGCCACCAGCAGAGGTGCGGTCGAGGGTGAGCAGTTCTTC. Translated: CATSRGAVEGEQFF. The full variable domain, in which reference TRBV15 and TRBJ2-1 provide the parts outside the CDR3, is DAMVIQNPRYQVTQFGKPVTLSCSQTLNHNVMYWYQQKSSQAPKLLFHYYDKDFNNEADTPDNFQSRRPNTSFCFLDIRSPGLGDTAMYLCATSRGAVEGEQFFGPGTRLTVL.

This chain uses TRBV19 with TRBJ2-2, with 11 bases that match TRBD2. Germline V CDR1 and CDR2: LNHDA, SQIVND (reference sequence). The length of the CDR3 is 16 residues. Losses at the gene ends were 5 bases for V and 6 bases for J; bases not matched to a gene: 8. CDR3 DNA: TGTGCCAGTAGTCCCACTAGCGGGAGTCTGGCCGGGGAGCTGTTTTTT. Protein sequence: CASSPTSGSLAGELFF. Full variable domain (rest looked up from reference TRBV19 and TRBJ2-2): DGGITQSPKYLFRKEGQNVTLSCEQNLNHDAMYWYRQDPGQGLRLIYYSQIVNDFQKGDIAEGYSVSREKKESFPLTVTSAQKNPTAFYLCASSPTSGSLAGELFFGEGSRLTVL.

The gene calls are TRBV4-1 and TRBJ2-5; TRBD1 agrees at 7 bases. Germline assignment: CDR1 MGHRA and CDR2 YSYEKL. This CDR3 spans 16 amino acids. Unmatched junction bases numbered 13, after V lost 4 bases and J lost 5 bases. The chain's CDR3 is CASSPFSVTGWETQYF. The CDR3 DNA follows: TGCGCCAGCAGCCCTTTCTCGGTGACAGGGTGGGAGACCCAGTACTTC.

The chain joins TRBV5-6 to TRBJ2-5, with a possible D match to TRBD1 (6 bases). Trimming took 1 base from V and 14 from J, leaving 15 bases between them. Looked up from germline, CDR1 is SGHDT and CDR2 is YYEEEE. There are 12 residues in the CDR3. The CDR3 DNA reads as TGTGCCAGCAGCTTGTACGGGACAACCTTTTACTTC. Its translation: CASSLYGTTFYF. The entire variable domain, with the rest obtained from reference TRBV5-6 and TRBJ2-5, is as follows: DAGVTQSPTHLIKTRGQQVTLRCSPKSGHDTVSWYQQALGQGPQFIFQYYEEEERQRGNFPDRFSGHQFPNYSSELNVNALLLGDSALYLCASSLYGTTFYFGPGTRLLVL.

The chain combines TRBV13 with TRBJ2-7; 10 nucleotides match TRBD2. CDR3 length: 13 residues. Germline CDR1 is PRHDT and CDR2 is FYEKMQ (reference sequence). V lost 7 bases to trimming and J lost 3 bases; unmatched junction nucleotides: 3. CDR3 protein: CASMASGSYEQYF. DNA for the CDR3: TGTGCCAGCATGGCTAGCGGGAGCTACGAGCAGTACTTC.

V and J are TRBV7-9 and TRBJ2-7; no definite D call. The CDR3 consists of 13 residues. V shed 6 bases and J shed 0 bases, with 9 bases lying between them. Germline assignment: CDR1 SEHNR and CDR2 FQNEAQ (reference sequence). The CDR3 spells CASSKASSYEQYF. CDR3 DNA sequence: TGTGCCAGCAGTAAGGCAAGCTCCTACGAGCAGTACTTC.

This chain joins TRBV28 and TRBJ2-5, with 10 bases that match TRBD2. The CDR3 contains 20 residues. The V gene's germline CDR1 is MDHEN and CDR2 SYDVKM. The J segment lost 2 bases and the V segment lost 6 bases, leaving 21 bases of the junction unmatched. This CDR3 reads CASSRGARTSGAPPQETQYF. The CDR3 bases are TGTGCCAGCAGCCGAGGGGCCCGGACTAGCGGAGCCCCGCCACAAGAGACCCAGTACTTC.

The CDR3 protein is CASSSDIQGETQYF. In nucleotides, the CDR3 is TGTGCCAGCAGCTCAGACATACAAGGAGAGACCCAGTACTTC. This chain uses TRBV7-9 with TRBJ2-5; D is unresolved. This CDR3 comprises 14 residues. Trimming removed 4 bases from V and 4 bases from J, with 13 bases in between. Germline CDR1 reads SEHNR; CDR2 reads FQNEAQ (reference sequence).

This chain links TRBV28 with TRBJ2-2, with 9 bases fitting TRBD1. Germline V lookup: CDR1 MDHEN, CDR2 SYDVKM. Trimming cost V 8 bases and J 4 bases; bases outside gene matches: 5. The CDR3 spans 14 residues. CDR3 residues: CASRDRDITGELFF. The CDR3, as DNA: TGTGCCAGCCGGGACAGGGACATCACCGGGGAGCTGTTTTTT.